The rows below give T cell receptor beta chains drawn from one sample of a study of T cells in localized non-small cell lung cancer. Measured with immunoSEQ multiplex PCR; TCRdb has only the in-frame clones, and not every one. In the table there are about 91,000 clones, about 87% of which are singletons. The starting material was peripheral blood, obtained before any cancer treatment. These TCRs come from a man between 40 and 75 years old with stage I squamous cell lung carcinoma. CDR3s include the opening cysteine and the closing phenylalanine or tryptophan. Each record gives: V gene, CDR3 length, D gene, J gene, clone size, CDR3 protein, CDR3 DNA. D genes are given only for firm matches. Clone sizes are given selectively: once, few, many, or a class where the clone is expanded.

V gene: TRBV6-5
CDR3 length: 14
D gene: .
J gene: TRBJ2-7
clone size: .
CDR3 protein: CASSSIRARYEQYF
CDR3 DNA: TGTGCCAGCAGTTCGATTCGGGCCCGCTACGAGCAGTACTTC

V gene: TRBV5-4
CDR3 length: 13
D gene: TRBD1
J gene: TRBJ1-2
clone size: .
CDR3 protein: CASSFTGVYGYTF
CDR3 DNA: TGTGCCAGCAGCTTCACAGGGGTCTATGGCTACACCTTC

V gene: TRBV4-1
CDR3 length: 17
D gene: .
J gene: TRBJ1-5
clone size: .
CDR3 protein: CASSQTPKSEGNQPQHF
CDR3 DNA: TGCGCCAGCAGCCAGACGCCGAAGAGCGAAGGAAATCAGCCCCAGCATTTT

V gene: TRBV19
CDR3 length: 15
D gene: .
J gene: TRBJ1-5
clone size: .
CDR3 protein: CASSIGSGPPQLQHF
CDR3 DNA: TGTGCCAGTAGTATAGGGTCAGGACCCCCACAGCTCCAGCATTTT

V gene: TRBV5-8
CDR3 length: 13
D gene: .
J gene: TRBJ1-1
clone size: .
CDR3 protein: CASTKHKNTEAFF
CDR3 DNA: TGTGCCAGCACGAAACATAAGAACACTGAAGCTTTCTTT

V gene: TRBV6-5
CDR3 length: 14
D gene: TRBD1
J gene: TRBJ1-1
clone size: .
CDR3 protein: CASSGSRGTAEAFF
CDR3 DNA: TGTGCCAGCAGCGGGAGCAGGGGGACCGCTGAAGCTTTCTTT

V gene: TRBV10-3
CDR3 length: 17
D gene: .
J gene: TRBJ2-5
clone size: .
CDR3 protein: CAIGERGADRSQETQYF
CDR3 DNA: TGTGCCATCGGCGAAAGGGGAGCGGACAGAAGTCAAGAGACCCAGTACTTC

V gene: TRBV19
CDR3 length: 17
D gene: TRBD2
J gene: TRBJ2-2
clone size: .
CDR3 protein: CASSAGTSGDFTGELFF
CDR3 DNA: TGTGCCAGTAGTGCAGGGACTAGCGGGGACTTCACCGGGGAGCTGTTTTTT

V gene: TRBV7-9
CDR3 length: 16
D gene: .
J gene: TRBJ1-4
clone size: once
CDR3 protein: CASSPSPFIGNEKLFF
CDR3 DNA: TGTGCCAGCAGCCCTAGCCCCTTTATCGGTAATGAAAAACTGTTTTTT

V gene: TRBV7-2
CDR3 length: 16
D gene: .
J gene: TRBJ1-3
clone size: once
CDR3 protein: CASSLTRAPSGNTIYF
CDR3 DNA: TGTGCCAGCAGCTTAACAAGGGCCCCCTCTGGAAACACCATATATTTT

V gene: TRBV30
CDR3 length: 13
D gene: .
J gene: TRBJ2-7
clone size: few
CDR3 protein: CAWSGPDSYEQYF
CDR3 DNA: TGTGCCTGGAGTGGTCCAGACTCCTACGAGCAGTACTTC

V gene: TRBV9
CDR3 length: 13
D gene: .
J gene: TRBJ1-2
clone size: few
CDR3 protein: CASSEARQYGYTF
CDR3 DNA: TGTGCCAGCAGCGAAGCCCGACAGTATGGCTACACCTTC